This T cell receptor beta chain derives from a study of response to subunit inactivated influenza vaccine. Via MiXCR, TCRdb re-called the RT-PCR reads, giving one row per CDR3 protein. The table lists about 530,000 distinct CDR3 sequences, 13% of them singletons. The V gene's germline CDR1 is DFQATT and CDR2 SNEGSKA (reference sequence). Trimming cost V 5 bases and J 5 bases; bases outside gene matches: 10. The CDR3 sequence is 14 residues long. Study conclusions and caveats: With each seasonal influenza vaccination, the authors suggested, few new T cells are recruited.

This clonotype was picked up a small number of times. The antigen is undetermined. The sequence derives from a middle-aged man who received an inactivated influenza vaccine. The chain joins TRBV20-1 to TRBJ1-1; 8 nucleotides line up with TRBD1. Material: PBMCs from blood, obtained roughly 45 days after vaccination. Here the CDR3 reads CSAYRAQGATEAFF. DNA of the CDR3: TGCAGTGCTTACCGGGCCCAGGGGGCTACTGAAGCTTTCTTT.